The clone carrying this T cell receptor beta chain is a singleton in its sample. Germline CDR1 reads SGHVS; CDR2 reads FNYEAQ. This CDR3 has 16 residues. Trimming shortened V by 1 base and J by 1 base, and 11 bases separated the two germline ends. This sample was taken from a study of blood T cell repertoires in COVID-19. Overall study: The United States, Italy and Spain provided the acute and convalescent COVID-19 samples. T cells, B-cell-depleted T cells, or PBMCs supplied cDNA or gDNA.

In the study's own analysis: Scientists estimated how many nucleated cells there were by amplifying reference gene primers. Only in-frame clones appear in the TCRdb table, and some are missing; sequencing was by immunoSEQ multiplex PCR. That table gives V, J and clone size, and the DNA gave D and trimming. The data show 190,000 or so clones, approximately 87% seen once. The specimen was peripheral blood. This TCR came from a woman in her 70s with acute or convalescent COVID-19. The rearrangement joins TRBV7-6 to TRBJ1-5, with D possibly being TRBD1 (5 bases). The CDR3 spells CASSLEGRGSNQPQHF. In DNA, the CDR3 is TGTGCCAGCAGCTTAGAAGGGAGGGGCAGCAATCAGCCCCAGCATTTT.